This TCR beta chain comes out of a study of early T cells in non-severe SARS-CoV-2 infection. Background on the study: Sequencing input comprised bulk RNA from unsorted whole blood; chain pairing was not available.

The CDR3 has 16 residues. V gave up 4 bases and J gave up 0 bases; unmatched junction bases: 5. Germline V gives CDR1 LGHNA, CDR2 YSLEER. About this clonotype itself: The antigen is not known.

Overall study results and limits: Private and CD4 specificities were missed by VDJdb matching, which favored anti-spike CD8 responses.

The TCR library protocol attached unique molecular identifiers to the individual cDNA molecules. From the 5' RACE reads, TCRdb called clonotypes with MiXCR, one entry per CDR3 protein. Here the sample spans more than 85,000 distinct CDR3 sequences, roughly 15% being singletons. V usage is TRBV4-3 and J usage is TRBJ2-1; 8 bases fit TRBD2. This sequence originates from an adult who was a healthcare worker with PCR-confirmed SARS-CoV-2 infection or an uninfected control (not recorded which). Sequenced sample: whole blood. The CDR3 DNA sequence: TGCGCCAGCAGCCCTCCCGGGACTAGCTCCTACAATGAGCAGTTCTTC. As protein: CASSPPGTSSYNEQFF.